The 30 T cell receptor beta chains reported below all come from one sample, sequenced in a study of radiation and T cells in renal cell carcinoma. Documented time point: blood 4 weeks post-SBRT, at nephrectomy. Described treatment: 15 Gy SBRT to primary tumor, nephrectomy 4 weeks later. The repertoire was sequenced with immunoSEQ multiplex PCR; TCRdb's copy has only in-frame clones and lacks some. The sample records tens of thousands of clones, roughly 87% being singletons. The sequencing used blood, collected from a patient whose treatment included radiotherapy and nephrectomy. Receptors were obtained from a woman aged 70-85 years with renal cell carcinoma.

The chain recombines TRBV2 with TRBJ2-1; 12 positions agree with TRBD2. Losses at the gene ends were 2 bases for V and 5 bases for J; bases not matched to a gene: 7. The germline V gene encodes CDR1 SNHLY and CDR2 FYNNEI. This CDR3 is built from 17 residues. The CDR3 loop is CASSEIPRLAGDNEQFF. CDR3 sequence (DNA): TGTGCCAGCAGTGAAATCCCCAGACTAGCGGGGGACAATGAGCAGTTCTTC. The whole variable domain, remainder taken from reference TRBV2 and TRBJ2-1, is EPEVTQTPSHQVTQMGQEVILRCVPISNHLYFYWYRQILGQKVEFLVSFYNNEISEKSEIFDDQFSVERPDGSNFTLKIRSTKLEDSAMYFCASSEIPRLAGDNEQFFGPGTRLTVL.

This clone was seen a few times. This chain connects TRBV28 to TRBJ1-1; D gene uncertain. Looked up from germline, CDR1 is MDHEN and CDR2 is SYDVKM. There are 11 residues in the CDR3. The V end was cut by 6 bases, the J end by 4 bases, with 6 bases between. CDR3 in amino acids: CASSPRTEAFF. As DNA, the CDR3 is TGTGCCAGCAGCCCCCGCACTGAAGCTTTCTTT.

This clone was counted a single time. V and J are TRBV7-2 and TRBJ2-1, with D perhaps matching TRBD1 or TRBD2 (6 bases each). With 1 base removed from V and 8 bases from J, the gap between germline ends came to 15 bases. Germline values: CDR1 SGHTA, CDR2 FQGNSA. This CDR3 region has 15 residues. CDR3 bases: TGTGCCAGCAGCTTAGGTAAGGGGGGCTTCCATGAGCAGTTCTTC. Protein: CASSLGKGGFHEQFF. The complete variable domain, with remaining parts taken from reference TRBV7-2 and TRBJ2-1, reads GAGVSQSPSNKVTEKGKDVELRCDPISGHTALYWYRQSLGQGLEFLIYFQGNSAPDKSGLPSDRFSAERTGGSVSTLTIQRTQQEDSAVYLCASSLGKGGFHEQFFGPGTRLTVL.

This sequence joins TRBV27 and TRBJ1-2; the D is unclear. CDR1 MNHEY and CDR2 SMNVEV come from the germline V gene (reference sequence). V was cut by 0 bases and J by 7 bases, with 9 bases left in between. The CDR3 loop spans 13 amino acids. Here the CDR3 DNA reads TGTGCCAGCAGTTTATCGCCGAATACTGGCTACACCTTC. Residues: CASSLSPNTGYTF.

The CDR3 loop is CASRPDLNYGYTF. DNA for the CDR3: TGTGCCAGCAGGCCGGATCTTAACTATGGCTACACCTTC. The chain is built from TRBV6-5 and TRBJ1-2; D is unclear. Trimming removed 6 bases from V and 1 base from J, with 9 bases in between. Germline CDR1 reads MNHEY; CDR2 reads SVGAGI. There are 13 residues in the CDR3.

This clone has only a few counts. The J gene is TRBJ2-2, the V gene TRBV7-2; D perhaps matches TRBD2 (5 bases). This CDR3 has 19 amino acids. V was shortened by 1 base and J by 0 bases, with 18 bases between the two germline ends. From germline, CDR1 is SGHTA and CDR2 FQGNSA. CDR3 nucleotide sequence: TGTGCCAGCAGCTTAGTGCCGAGCGGCCTATTCGCGAACACCGGGGAGCTGTTTTTT. Amino acid sequence: CASSLVPSGLFANTGELFF.

The chain recombines TRBV5-6 with TRBJ1-2, with TRBD1 as a possible D gene (5 bases). CDR1 is SGHDT and CDR2 is YYEEEE in the germline V gene. There are 15 residues in the CDR3. Trimming cost V 0 bases and J 4 bases, with 13 bases left between them. CDR3 sequence reads: CASSLVSGISYGYTF. CDR3 DNA: TGTGCCAGCAGCTTGGTTTCAGGGATCTCCTATGGCTACACCTTC.

This chain uses TRBV2 with TRBJ2-2; tentative D call: TRBD2 (5 bases). The CDR3 has 12 residues. Germline V gene sequence: CDR1 SNHLY, CDR2 FYNNEI. With 6 bases removed from V and 3 bases from J, the gap between germline ends came to 5 bases. The CDR3 region has the DNA TGTGCCAGCAGGGGAGACACCGGGGAGCTGTTTTTT. Encoded protein: CASRGDTGELFF.

The J gene is TRBJ2-7, the V gene TRBV7-9; 10 nucleotides align to TRBD2. J gave up 6 bases and V 4 bases, and 9 bases lay outside the gene matches. Germline CDR1 is SEHNR and CDR2 is FQNEAQ (reference sequence). This CDR3 contains 15 residues. The CDR3 DNA follows: TGTGCCAGCAGCTCACAACTAGCGGGGTCTTCCGAGCAGTACTTC. This gives the protein CASSSQLAGSSEQYF.

This sequence joins TRBV21-1 and TRBJ1-6. TRBV21-1 is given as a pseudogene. The CDR3 has 15 residues. CDR3 residues: CASSLRAGRYSPLHF. The CDR3 nucleotides read TGTGCCAGCAGCCTCCGGGCAGGTCGTTACTCACCCCTCCACTTT.

V usage is TRBV19 and J usage is TRBJ2-7; D is tentatively TRBD1 or TRBD2 (5 bases each). The ends were cut back, 3 bases at V and 2 bases at J, with 14 bases in the middle. CDR1 LNHDA and CDR2 SQIVND come from the germline V gene (reference sequence). This CDR3 is 15 amino acids long. As DNA, the CDR3 is TGTGCCAGTAGTATCTCCGGGGCGAGGGCCTACGAGCAGTACTTC. This gives the protein CASSISGARAYEQYF.

This chain uses TRBV10-2 with TRBJ1-5; the D is unclear. The CDR3 extends over 15 amino acids. V lost 3 bases and J 2 bases, leaving 11 bases between the germline ends. The germline V gene has CDR1 WSHSY and CDR2 SAAADI. The DNA for the CDR3 is TGCGCCAGCAGTGATGGTGGGGTAGGCAATCAGCCCCAGCATTTT. Translated, it gives CASSDGGVGNQPQHF.

CDR3 coding DNA: TGCGCCAGCAGCACTGACAGAGCCTACAATGAGCAGTTCTTC. It yields the protein CASSTDRAYNEQFF. V is TRBV5-1 and J is TRBJ2-1, with D perhaps matching TRBD1 (5 bases). The V end was cut by 4 bases, the J end by 2 bases, with 10 bases between. The CDR3 loop spans 14 amino acids. Germline loops: CDR1 SGHRS, CDR2 YFSETQ.

The V call is TRBV25-1, the J call TRBJ1-3; 7 positions match TRBD1. The germline V gene has CDR1 MGHDK and CDR2 SYGVNS. J was trimmed by 4 bases and V by 4 bases; bases with no gene match: 7. This CDR3 is built from 15 residues. The CDR3, as DNA: TGTGCCAGCAGTGGCTTAACAGGGGTCGGAAACACCATATATTTT. Translated: CASSGLTGVGNTIYF.

CDR3 sequence (DNA): TGTGCCGGGGGGGCGGGCAGCAATCAGCCCCAGCATTTT. It specifies CAGGAGSNQPQHF. The chain has TRBV19 and TRBJ1-5, with D possibly matching TRBD1 (6 bases). V lost 11 bases and J lost 1, with 12 bases in between. There are 13 residues in the CDR3. Per the germline V gene, CDR1 is LNHDA and CDR2 is SQIVND (reference sequence). Variable domain in full (rest from reference TRBV19 and TRBJ1-5): DGGITQSPKYLFRKEGQNVTLSCEQNLNHDAMYWYRQDPGQGLRLIYYSQIVNDFQKGDIAEGYSVSREKKESFPLTVTSAQKNPTAFYLCAGGAGSNQPQHFGDGTRLSIL.

The rearrangement uses TRBV30 and TRBJ1-4; 7 bases are shared with TRBD1. The CDR3 runs 15 residues. The germline CDR1 and CDR2 sequences are GTSNPN and SVGIG (reference sequence). The ends lost 2 bases at V and 5 bases at J; junction bases unmatched: 8. The CDR3 nucleotides are TGTGCCTGGAGTCCGAGGTTACAGGGGAATGAAAAACTGTTTTTT. This encodes CAWSPRLQGNEKLFF.

The V call is TRBV27, the J call TRBJ2-5; D is unresolved. This CDR3 contains 15 residues. V was clipped by 5 bases and J by 4 bases, with 17 bases between them. Germline lookup yields CDR1 MNHEY and CDR2 SMNVEV (reference sequence). The DNA of the CDR3 is TGTGCCAGCAGTCCGAAGCCAGCTCGGACAGAGACCCAGTACTTC. Amino acids: CASSPKPARTETQYF.

The chain couples TRBV19 to TRBJ1-3, with TRBD1 matching 9 bases. Germline CDR1 and CDR2: LNHDA and SQIVND (reference sequence). The CDR3 runs 16 residues. Trimming cost V 6 bases and J 3 bases; bases outside gene matches: 9. The CDR3 loop reads CASRSPDRGNGNTIYF. The CDR3 bases are TGTGCCAGTAGATCCCCGGACAGGGGAAATGGAAACACCATATATTTT.

The genes are TRBV30 and TRBJ2-3, with TRBD2 identical over 13 bases. This CDR3 is built from 15 residues. Trimming cost V 0 bases and J 4 bases; bases outside gene matches: 1. CDR1 and CDR2 from the germline V gene are GTSNPN and SVGIG (reference sequence). CDR3 region: CAWSVLAGGPDTQYF. The CDR3 DNA is TGTGCCTGGAGTGTACTAGCGGGGGGGCCAGATACGCAGTATTTT.

The chain recombines TRBV9 with TRBJ1-5; a weak D match, TRBD1 (6 bases). Trimming pared 0 bases from V and 3 bases from J, leaving 7 bases between. The CDR3 runs to 14 residues. The germline V gene has CDR1 SGDLS and CDR2 YYNGEE. CDR3 sequence (DNA): TGTGCCAGCAGCGTAGGACAGGTCAATCAGCCCCAGCATTTT. This translates into CASSVGQVNQPQHF. The variable domain in full, completed from reference TRBV9 and TRBJ1-5, reads DSGVTQTPKHLITATGQRVTLRCSPRSGDLSVYWYQQSLDQGLQFLIQYYNGEERAKGNILERFSAQQFPDLHSELNLSSLELGDSALYFCASSVGQVNQPQHFGDGTRLSIL.

V and J are TRBV7-7 and TRBJ2-5; D unresolved. The germline gives CDR1 SSHAT, CDR2 FNYEAQ (reference sequence). The CDR3 sequence is 13 residues long. CDR3: CANGTFGRETQYF. Written as DNA, the CDR3 is TGTGCGAACGGAACATTCGGTAGGGAGACCCAGTACTTC.

The chain uses TRBV6-1 and TRBJ2-1; 7 bases line up with TRBD2. The CDR3 extends over 15 amino acids. The ends lost 0 bases at V and 2 bases at J; junction bases unmatched: 1. The germline gives CDR1 MNHNS, CDR2 SASEGT. The CDR3 here is CASSEARGAYNEQFF. The CDR3 nucleotides read TGTGCCAGCAGTGAAGCCCGGGGGGCCTACAATGAGCAGTTCTTC.

This clone was seen a few times. This chain links TRBV28 with TRBJ1-5, with 9 bases matching TRBD1. The CDR3 is made up of 14 amino acids. CDR1 MDHEN and CDR2 SYDVKM come from the germline V gene. Trimming took 6 bases from V and 5 from J; bases not matched to a gene: 5. The CDR3 DNA is TGTGCCAGCAGCACTCGGACAGGGGATCAGCCCCAGCATTTT. As protein: CASSTRTGDQPQHF. Using reference TRBV28 and TRBJ1-5 for the parts outside the CDR3, the full variable domain is DVKVTQSSRYLVKRTGEKVFLECVQDMDHENMFWYRQDPGLGLRLIYFSYDVKMKEKGDIPEGYSVSREKKERFSLILESASTNQTSMYLCASSTRTGDQPQHFGDGTRLSIL.

The rearrangement joins TRBV9 to TRBJ1-1, with TRBD1 as a possible D gene (5 bases). CDR1 and CDR2 from the germline V gene are SGDLS and YYNGEE. The V end lost 0 bases, the J end lost 4 bases, and 16 bases lay between the germline ends. The CDR3 has 16 residues. CDR3 nucleotides: TGTGCCAGCAGCGTAGAGGGGTCAGGGATGGTCACTGAAGCTTTCTTT. Protein: CASSVEGSGMVTEAFF.

V is TRBV30 and J is TRBJ1-1; tentatively, D is TRBD1 (5 bases). CDR3 length equals 13 residues. V was clipped by 3 bases and J by 6 bases, with 14 bases between them. CDR1 GTSNPN and CDR2 SVGIG come from the germline V gene (reference sequence). DNA for the CDR3: TGTGCCTGGAGGCCCCCGAGGGGTGCTGAAGCTTTCTTT. It encodes CAWRPPRGAEAFF.

The rearrangement links TRBV7-9 to TRBJ2-7, with 7 nucleotides matching TRBD2. This CDR3 is built from 14 residues. CDR1 and CDR2 (germline): SEHNR, FQNEAQ (reference sequence). Trimming cost V 3 bases and J 4 bases; bases outside gene matches: 6. The CDR3 DNA follows: TGTGCCAGCAGCTTTTTAGCGGGCGAATACGAGCAGTACTTC. Translation gives CASSFLAGEYEQYF.

This clone appeared once. The V gene is TRBV28, the J gene TRBJ2-6; the D is unclear. Germline V CDR1 and CDR2: MDHEN, SYDVKM. This CDR3 contains 16 residues. V shed 3 bases and J shed 3 bases, with 12 bases lying between them. CDR3 sequence reads: CASSLPGFGGANVLTF. For the CDR3, the DNA is TGTGCCAGCAGTTTGCCTGGGTTTGGTGGGGCCAACGTCCTGACTTTC.

This chain connects TRBV6-1 to TRBJ1-2; D gene uncertain. The germline V and J ends were trimmed by 3 bases and 4 bases, with 12 bases remaining between them. CDR1 and CDR2 (germline): MNHNS, SASEGT. The CDR3 contains 14 residues. CDR3 bases: TGTGCCAGCAGTGACGCGGGTTTGAGCTATGGCTACACCTTC. This encodes CASSDAGLSYGYTF.

The rearrangement links TRBV4-1 to TRBJ2-7; 11 nucleotides agree with TRBD1. J lost 12 bases, V lost 3 bases, and 4 bases had no gene match. CDR3 size: 12 residues. CDR1 is MGHRA and CDR2 is YSYEKL in the germline V gene. CDR3 amino acids: CASSHHGQGAYF. The CDR3 DNA reads TGCGCCAGCAGCCACCACGGACAGGGGGCGTACTTC.

The chain links TRBV19 to TRBJ1-2, with D possibly matching TRBD1 (6 bases). Germline V gene sequence: CDR1 LNHDA, CDR2 SQIVND (reference sequence). This CDR3 spans 15 amino acids. Deletions cut 3 bases from V and 5 bases from J, with 16 bases between. The CDR3 here is CASSILSGGQYGYTF. The DNA of the CDR3 is TGTGCCAGTAGTATCCTGTCGGGGGGCCAGTATGGCTACACCTTC.